The clone carrying this T cell receptor beta chain has only a few counts. Its cognate antigen is unknown. V was trimmed by 7 bases and J by 6 bases, leaving 13 bases between them. Germline V gene data show CDR1 as WSHSY and CDR2 as SAAADI. The length of the CDR3 is 14 residues. This record belongs to a study of vaccination effects on CD4 cells after COVID-19. The study, taken as a whole, reports: Among infection- and vaccine-induced clones, marked clonal contraction occurred late after vaccination.

Produced via immunoSEQ multiplex PCR; TCRdb's table is partial and in-frame only. Of under 80,000 clones in the sample, about three quarters were seen once. With the ViraFEST assay, the study expanded antigen-specific CD4+ T cells using viral peptide pools, then sequenced them. It was after approximately 10 days of culture that CD4+ T cells were isolated. Either the BNT162b2 or mRNA-1273 vaccine was given to participants in two doses. This clonotype was obtained from a human donor who received a COVID-19 vaccine. V and J are TRBV10-2 and TRBJ1-6; D might be TRBD1 (5 bases). Specimen: CD4+ T cells from PBMCs cultured with HCoV-229E spike peptides, collected after COVID-19 vaccination. The CDR3 coding sequence is TGCGCCAGCACCCTGGTGGGGGGTAATTCACCCCTCCACTTT. Residues: CASTLVGGNSPLHF.